The 21 T cell receptor beta chains below were found in one sample sequenced in a study of PD-L1 blockade in urothelial cancer. The assay was immunoSEQ multiplex PCR, and TCRdb's table has in-frame clones only and misses some. The table lists around 50,000 clones, approximately 90% of them singletons, with under 2.5% in the top ten. Noted time point: peripheral blood 6 weeks after treatment start. This material consisted of PBMCs, taken around atezolizumab (anti-PD-L1) treatment. The receptors here all came from a man in his fifties or sixties with urothelial cancer.

This rearrangement joins TRBV28 to TRBJ2-5; 8 bases are a match to TRBD2. J gave up 2 bases and V 4 bases, and 6 bases lay outside the gene matches. In germline, CDR1 is MDHEN, CDR2 SYDVKM. The CDR3 is 15 residues long. The chain's CDR3 is CASSSHGGAQETQYF. The CDR3 bases are TGTGCCAGCAGTTCTCACGGGGGGGCTCAAGAGACCCAGTACTTC.

V usage is TRBV4-2 and J usage is TRBJ1-4, with 7 bases identical to TRBD1. Germline values: CDR1 LGHNA, CDR2 YNFKEQ. The CDR3 is made up of 14 amino acids. The junction had 8 bases not matched to a gene; V was cut back by 6 bases and J by 7 bases. This CDR3 is CASSQRGLGEKLFF. The CDR3 nucleotides are TGTGCCAGCAGTCAGAGGGGGCTAGGTGAAAAACTGTTTTTT.

In its sample, this clone was seen a few times. The chain has TRBV11-2 and TRBJ1-1; D is unresolved. V was trimmed by 3 bases and J by 1 base, leaving 6 bases between them. This CDR3 contains 13 residues. Per germline, CDR1 SGHAT and CDR2 FQNNGV. The CDR3 region has the DNA TGTGCCAGCAGCTTTGCAGGGAACACTGAAGCTTTCTTT. It specifies CASSFAGNTEAFF.

This clone occurred a few times. This chain links TRBV10-1 with TRBJ1-2, with 9 bases that match TRBD1. This CDR3 contains 14 residues. J lost 14 bases, V lost 3 bases, and 13 bases had no gene match. Looked up from germline, CDR1 is WNHNN and CDR2 is SYGVQD (reference sequence). CDR3 nucleotides: TGCGCCAGCAGTGACCCGGACAGGGGAAAGCCAATTACCTTC. Its protein product is CASSDPDRGKPITF.

This clone was seen only once. The chain uses TRBV4-3 and TRBJ2-3; weak D call: TRBD2 (7 bases). The CDR3 runs to 18 residues. The germline V and J ends were trimmed by 0 bases and 1 base, with 17 bases remaining between them. Germline V gene data show CDR1 as LGHNA and CDR2 as YSLEER. In DNA, the CDR3 is TGCGCCAGCAGCCAAGATACAGGGAGCCGGGGGGGCACAGATACGCAGTATTTT. Translated, it gives CASSQDTGSRGGTDTQYF.

The J gene is TRBJ2-6, the V gene TRBV5-4; D not resolved. Germline CDR1 and CDR2: SGHNT and YYREEE (reference sequence). The CDR3 runs 15 residues. V was pared by 4 bases and J by 0 bases, with 8 bases between. CDR3 sequence reads: CASSRKSSGANVLTF. DNA for the CDR3: TGTGCCAGCAGCCGAAAGAGCTCTGGGGCCAACGTCCTGACTTTC.

The CDR3 DNA reads TGTGCCTGGAGTTCCCTATTTAGGGGTGTTGGGTTCTTC. Protein product: CAWSSLFRGVGFF. The rearrangement links TRBV30 to TRBJ2-1, with D perhaps TRBD1 (5 bases). CDR1 and CDR2 from the germline V gene are GTSNPN and SVGIG (reference sequence). This CDR3 spans 13 amino acids. V lost 2 bases, J lost 15 bases, and 20 bases lay in between.

The chain uses TRBV11-2 and TRBJ1-4, with 10 nucleotides matching TRBD1. Germline CDR1 reads SGHAT; CDR2 reads FQNNGV. CDR3 size: 15 residues. The junction had 5 bases not matched to a gene; V was cut back by 6 bases and J by 4 bases. The CDR3 spells CASRPGQGINEKLFF. CDR3 coding DNA: TGTGCCAGCAGACCGGGACAGGGGATTAATGAAAAACTGTTTTTT.

This chain uses TRBV4-3 with TRBJ1-4; D call uncertain. Germline CDR1 LGHNA, CDR2 YSLEER. This CDR3 comprises 14 residues. Trimming pared 0 bases from V and 3 bases from J, leaving 5 bases between. The CDR3 is CASSQDRSNEKLFF. CDR3 DNA sequence: TGCGCCAGCAGCCAAGACAGGTCTAATGAAAAACTGTTTTTT.

The rearrangement uses TRBV18 and TRBJ1-1, with 9 bases fitting TRBD1. After removal of 3 bases from V and 5 bases from J, the junction contained 4 bases not matched to a gene. The CDR3 runs 14 residues. The germline V gene encodes CDR1 KGHSH and CDR2 LQKENI. CDR3 amino acids: CASSPGQGRTEAFF. CDR3 nucleotide sequence: TGTGCCAGCTCACCGGGACAGGGACGGACTGAAGCTTTCTTT.

The chain joins TRBV5-1 to TRBJ2-1, with a weak D call TRBD1 (5 bases). The CDR3 consists of 14 residues. V gave up 2 bases and J gave up 7 bases, with 13 bases separating them. Per the germline V gene, CDR1 is SGHRS and CDR2 is YFSETQ. The CDR3 loop is CASSFTDRRNEQFF. The CDR3 DNA reads as TGCGCCAGCAGCTTCACCGACAGAAGGAATGAGCAGTTCTTC.

V usage is TRBV11-2 and J usage is TRBJ2-6; D not resolved. The V gene's germline CDR1 is SGHAT and CDR2 FQNNGV. The CDR3 contains 14 residues. V was trimmed by 5 bases and J by 8 bases, leaving 13 bases between them. CDR3 sequence reads: CASSPIHNTNVLTF. DNA of the CDR3: TGTGCCAGCAGCCCGATTCATAACACCAACGTCCTGACTTTC.

The chain recombines TRBV30 with TRBJ2-5, with TRBD2 identical over 7 bases. TRBJ2-7 explains the end of the DNA better; the J call may be wrong. CDR1 is GTSNPN and CDR2 is SVGIG in the germline V gene (reference sequence). CDR3 length equals 12 residues. CDR3 protein: CAGRDYSYEQYF. CDR3 sequence (DNA): TGTGCCGGAAGGGACTATTCCTACGAGCAGTACTTC.

This clone occurred once. The chain uses TRBV19 and TRBJ2-3; TRBD2 is a possible D gene (5 bases). CDR1 and CDR2 (germline): LNHDA, SQIVND (reference sequence). The CDR3 runs to 15 residues. V shed 4 bases and J shed 2 bases, with 13 bases lying between them. The CDR3 DNA sequence: TGTGCCAGTAGTACCCCAAGAGGGATCACAGATACGCAGTATTTT. As protein: CASSTPRGITDTQYF.

This chain links TRBV7-9 with TRBJ2-7, with D unclear. The CDR3 extends over 16 amino acids. Germline V gene data show CDR1 as SEHNR and CDR2 as FQNEAQ (reference sequence). V dropped 5 bases and J dropped 0 bases, with 17 bases sitting between them. CDR3 bases: TGTGCCAGCAGCAACCTCTGGGCAAAGAGCTCCTACGAGCAGTACTTC. Amino acid sequence: CASSNLWAKSSYEQYF.

This clone was found once. The chain joins TRBV11-2 to TRBJ2-5; 10 bases agree with TRBD2. V lost 5 bases and J lost 5; bases outside the gene matches: 14. Germline assignment: CDR1 SGHAT and CDR2 FQNNGV. This CDR3 spans 17 amino acids. CDR3 amino acids: CASSPLSGSGGHETQYF. In nucleotides, the CDR3 is TGTGCCAGCAGCCCACTGAGCGGTAGCGGGGGGCATGAGACCCAGTACTTC.

CDR3 in amino acids: CASSGGSNQPQHF. DNA of the CDR3: TGTGCCAGCAGCGGAGGTAGCAATCAGCCCCAGCATTTT. V gene TRBV9 combines with J gene TRBJ1-5, with D unclear. From germline, CDR1 is SGDLS and CDR2 YYNGEE. Trimming pared 3 bases from V and 0 bases from J, leaving 4 bases between. This CDR3 is built from 13 residues. Looking up the rest from reference TRBV9 and TRBJ1-5 gives the full variable domain: DSGVTQTPKHLITATGQRVTLRCSPRSGDLSVYWYQQSLDQGLQFLIQYYNGEERAKGNILERFSAQQFPDLHSELNLSSLELGDSALYFCASSGGSNQPQHFGDGTRLSIL.

This chain uses TRBV19 with TRBJ2-3; the D gene is possibly TRBD1 (5 bases). The CDR3 is 13 amino acids. Germline assignment: CDR1 LNHDA and CDR2 SQIVND (reference sequence). Trimming left V 8 bases short and J 1 base short, with 10 bases between. CDR3 sequence (DNA): TGTGCCAGTGGGGCTAGAGGCACAGATACGCAGTATTTT. It yields the protein CASGARGTDTQYF.

The gene calls are TRBV9 and TRBJ1-5, with TRBD1 matching 8 bases. With 4 bases clipped from V and 3 bases from J, the junction kept 6 bases outside the gene matches. Germline V gene lookup returns CDR1 SGDLS and CDR2 YYNGEE. CDR3 length: 15 residues. In DNA form, the CDR3 reads TGTGCCAGCAGCCCCCGGACAGGGATCAATCAGCCCCAGCATTTT. Amino acids: CASSPRTGINQPQHF.

The chain joins TRBV5-4 to TRBJ2-5; D perhaps matches TRBD1 (5 bases). The CDR3 is made up of 16 amino acids. V dropped 9 bases and J dropped 1 base, with 22 bases sitting between them. CDR1 SGHNT and CDR2 YYREEE come from the germline V gene (reference sequence). The CDR3 coding sequence is TGTGCCACAGCTGAGACAGCAAGCTTACTCCAAGAGACCCAGTACTTC. It is translated as CATAETASLLQETQYF. The full variable domain, in which reference TRBV5-4 and TRBJ2-5 provide the parts outside the CDR3, is ETGVTQSPTHLIKTRGQQVTLRCSSQSGHNTVSWYQQALGQGPQFIFQYYREEENGRGNFPPRFSGLQFPNYSSELNVNALELDDSALYLCATAETASLLQETQYFGPGTRLLVL.

Only a few counts were recorded for this clone. This chain connects TRBV19 to TRBJ1-1; D is unresolved. CDR1 is LNHDA, CDR2 SQIVND, per germline (reference sequence). The CDR3 sequence is 15 residues long. Trimming took 1 base from V and 1 from J, leaving 10 bases between them. CDR3 sequence: CASSIGAVPNTEAFF. The CDR3 DNA follows: TGTGCCAGTAGTATAGGGGCAGTACCGAACACTGAAGCTTTCTTT.